This section outlines one T cell receptor beta chain sequence together with its context. These data come from a study of blood T cell repertoires in COVID-19. In the study overall: Collection of acute and convalescent COVID-19 samples took place in the United States, Italy and Spain. Nucleic acid was either cDNA or gDNA, and it came from T cells, B-cell-depleted T cells, or PBMCs.

Original processing methods: Amplification of reference gene primers was used by the study to estimate nucleated cell counts. Sequencing was performed with immunoSEQ multiplex PCR; in TCRdb, only in-frame clones are kept and a portion is missing. V, J and clone size reflect that table, while D and trimming were determined from the DNA. The repertoire holds 200,000 to 250,000 clones, with around 80% as singletons. Seattle researchers signed up patients amid active infection and tracked them longitudinally. Losses at the gene ends were 5 bases for V and 4 bases for J; bases not matched to a gene: 7. The CDR3 is 15 residues long. The germline V gene encodes CDR1 SGHNT and CDR2 YENEEA.

The J gene is TRBJ2-3, the V gene TRBV11-3; 9 nucleotides align to TRBD2. The TCR was taken from a woman between 25 and 40 years old with COVID-19, enrolled during active disease. Sequenced sample: peripheral blood. The CDR3 protein is CASSPSGTSPDTQYF. CDR3 coding DNA: TGTGCCAGCAGCCCCTCCGGGACTAGCCCAGATACGCAGTATTTT. The variable domain in full, completed from reference TRBV11-3 and TRBJ2-3, reads EAGVVQSPRYKIIEKKQPVAFWCNPISGHNTLYWYLQNLGQGPELLIRYENEEAVDDSQLPKDRFSAERLKGVDSTLKIQPAELGDSAVYLCASSPSGTSPDTQYFGPGTRLTVL.